Detailed here is one TCR beta chain. Its antigen is not yet known. Per-nucleotide qualities are absent, and no much larger clonotype sits a single base away. Donors were healthy HIV-negative adults with no recently reported acute infections or vaccinations. Only Caucasian adults living in Nashville, Tennessee, USA were represented among the donors. CD4+ T cells were enriched by magnetic negative selection; naive cells were then positively selected on CD45RA, and the negative fraction formed the memory subset. Blood was collected by leukapheresis, and PBMCs were isolated by Ficoll-Histopaque density gradient centrifugation and then cryopreserved in liquid nitrogen vapor phase. Analytical flow cytometry was used to check the purity and quantity of each magnetically sorted T cell population. From each sorted fraction, genomic DNA was isolated and quantified by UV absorbance on a Nanodrop 2000c. TCR CDR3 regions were amplified from genomic DNA by multiplex PCR using the deep immunoSEQ assay. Extracted genomic DNA from each cell subset was distributed evenly across all wells of several immunoSEQ 96-well plates, and each plate was treated as a replicate. Each replicate PCR for sorted subsets received about 180 ng genomic DNA, equal to about 30,000 T cell genomes. Purified libraries were quantified with a Qubit 3.0 fluorometer, sized on a Bioanalyzer 2100, and re-quantified with the KAPA Library Quantification kit. Every immunoSEQ 96-well plate was sequenced on a dedicated single-read 150-cycle Illumina NextSeq 550 flow cell. The paper's data handling went like this. Because the immunoSEQ output included only junctional sequences and no quality scores, the filtering could not be the same as the filtering used for full-length reads. To assign V/J genes and CDR3, sequences were annotated using PyIR, a Python wrapper for IgBLAST v1.9, with IMGT germline references. Reads were filtered out if the reads had weak V/J assignments (E-value above 1e-6), no CDR3, stop codons, out-of-frame junctions, or ambiguous translated residues. V3J clonotypes were defined as sequences sharing an identical inferred V gene, J gene, and CDR3 amino acid sequence. The percentage overlap between two repertoires was calculated by dividing the number of shared unique clonotypes by the size of the smaller repertoire. RTK rarefaction, the Chao1 estimator, and Recon v2.1 estimates of unobserved clonotypes were used to assess repertoire richness. Generation probabilities for all TCRbeta clonotypes obtained by the gDNA method from several donors were computed using OLGA. TCRdb mirrors the immuneACCESS table, restricted to in-frame sequences. Some clones are absent from its copies; in checked studies, under half trace to an unresolved V gene, and the reason for the others is unknown. The V and J calls and clone size were taken over from that table, and D and trimming were inferred from the DNA. The sample table holds approximately 2.1 million clones, of which just over 90% were seen once. Under 0.45% of the sample is taken by the ten largest.

The record originates from a study of shared clonotypes between healthy human individuals (TCRdb year 2020). Turning to the overall study: The cohort included three men and two women between 18 and 49 years of age. Different laboratories and diverse techniques were used to prepare libraries and sequence TCR repertoires, to increase sequencing depth and limit assay-specific biases. Each donor's leukapheresis produced roughly between roughly 0.85 and 9 billion PBMCs. To estimate repertoire size and how much clonotypes are shared between individuals, the study performed deep sequencing of blood TCR repertoires from 4 to 6 healthy adults. Per donor, three plates each were used for CD4 naive and CD4 memory, two for CD8 naive, and one for CD8 memory.

V is reduced by 6 bases and J by 0 bases, leaving a spacing of 18 bases between them. The germline V gene (reference sequence) yields GTSNPN for CDR1 and SVGIG for CDR2. The CDR3 sequence holds 16 residues, the cysteine and phenylalanine included. The entry retains the CDR3 DNA only, 48 bases that are in frame from base 1. Overall study outcomes, separate from this receptor: Compared with non-shared clonotypes, clonotypes shared by all four sorted-subset donors had higher generation probabilities. Sampling was restricted to blood, and TCR repertoires in tissues likely differ from the TCR repertoires found in blood. Pairwise subsampling indicated that sequencing depth was expected to affect the degree of clonotype sharing among donors. Naive subsets generally had larger estimated clonotype richness than memory subsets did. Because the study included a small number of donors, the genetic and exposure-history diversity represented was limited. Across four donors, approximately 4.9% of naive CD4, over 3% of naive CD8, 2% to 2.5% of memory CD4, and around 0.4% of memory CD8 clonotypes were shared. Even with the large sequencing depth, rarefaction of the sorted-subset datasets indicated that sequencing was incomplete.

The material sequenced was naive CD4+ T cells from PBMCs. Interpreted using the paper, the cell subset or site label stands for: CD45RA+ positively selected. The V gene is TRBV30 and the J gene is TRBJ1-5; a weak D assignment points to TRBD1 (6 bases agree). This receptor was taken from a man younger than 35 in good health. Some clones in this sample may be carry-over from other donors' samples. In nucleotide form, the sequence is TGTGCCTGTATACCTACGACAGGCTATAGCAATCAGCCCCAGCATTTT. The encoded protein is CACIPTTGYSNQPQHF. Reference TRBV30 and TRBJ1-5 proteins supply the regions before and after the CDR3; the full variable domain is: SQTIHQWPATLVQPVGSPLSLECTVEGTSNPNLYWYRQAAGRGLQLLFYSVGIGQISSEVPQNLSASRPQDRQFILSSKKLLLSDSGFYLCACIPTTGYSNQPQHFGDGTRLSIL.